The 25 T cell receptor beta chains given below trace back to one sample, sequenced in a study of blood T cells in healthy people across ages. Combining a sample-barcoded 5' primer with a J-beta primer mix, a second PCR ran for 7 to 11 cycles. MiXCR was run by TCRdb on the 5' RACE reads, yielding one entry per CDR3 protein. The top ten hold roughly 7% of the sample, which has about 1.4 million distinct CDR3 sequences, 59% seen once. Input material: blood. The source is a man between 18 and 35 years old in good health.

The V and J genes are TRBV5-1 and TRBJ2-7; possibly TRBD2 for D (5 bases). Germline values: CDR1 SGHRS, CDR2 YFSETQ. The V end lost 0 bases, the J end lost 7 bases, and 17 bases lay between the germline ends. The CDR3 extends over 15 amino acids. The CDR3 reads CASSLEADLLGEQYF. The CDR3 region has the DNA TGCGCCAGCAGCTTGGAGGCAGACCTACTAGGGGAGCAGTACTTC.

This clonotype was seen repeatedly, ten times or more. The chain uses TRBV12-3 or TRBV12-4 and TRBJ1-2, with a possible D match to TRBD1 (5 bases). The CDR3 has 12 amino acids. With 3 bases removed from V and 7 bases from J, the gap between germline ends came to 9 bases. The CDR3 sequence: CASSLYGGGYTF. CDR3 nucleotides: TGTGCCAGCAGTTTGTATGGGGGTGGCTACACCTTC.

V gene TRBV7-9 combines with J gene TRBJ2-7; no reliable D call. Germline CDR1 SEHNR, CDR2 FQNEAQ (reference sequence). The V and J ends lost 5 bases and 0 bases respectively, with 20 bases between them. This CDR3 has 17 amino acids. This CDR3 reads CASSPHSAASDSYEQYF. The CDR3 nucleotides read TGTGCCAGCAGCCCCCATTCGGCGGCCTCAGACTCCTACGAGCAGTACTTC.

In this sample, this clonotype turned up a few times. V is TRBV5-1 and J is TRBJ2-1, with 10 bases matching TRBD2. The CDR3 extends over 16 amino acids. Germline assignment: CDR1 SGHRS and CDR2 YFSETQ. The trim removed 4 bases at V and 4 bases at J, leaving 8 bases unmatched. For the CDR3, the DNA is TGCGCCAGCAGCGTAGATCAGCGGGGGGGATACAATGAGCAGTTCTTC. Translation: CASSVDQRGGYNEQFF.

In its sample, this clonotype was seen a few times. CDR3 region: CASSQDAGGDYYEQYF. The CDR3 coding sequence is TGTGCCAGCAGCCAAGACGCAGGGGGTGACTACTACGAGCAGTACTTC. The chain recombines TRBV4-2 with TRBJ2-4; TRBD1 matches at 7 bases. The tail of the sequence fits TRBJ2-7 better, so the J call may be wrong. From germline, CDR1 is LGHNA and CDR2 YNFKEQ. This CDR3 is built from 16 residues.

The J gene is TRBJ2-7, the V gene TRBV29-1; 8 positions agree with TRBD1. CDR1 is SQVTM, CDR2 ANQGSEA, per germline. Trimming removed 1 base from V and 2 bases from J; junction bases left unmatched: 7. This CDR3 spans 15 amino acids. CDR3 nucleotide sequence: TGCAGCGTTGAAGTTGGGACAGGTTATCCCTACGAGCAGTACTTC. It is translated as CSVEVGTGYPYEQYF.

The V and J genes are TRBV6-2 or TRBV6-3 and TRBJ1-5; tentatively, D is TRBD1 (5 bases). The CDR3 loop spans 13 amino acids. Germline V lookup: CDR1 MNHEY, CDR2 SVGEGT. Deletions cut 6 bases from V and 5 bases from J, with 11 bases between. The CDR3 loop reads CASSDSVYQPQHF. The CDR3 bases are TGTGCCAGCAGCGACAGTGTTTATCAGCCCCAGCATTTT.

CDR3 sequence reads: CASSQGSSLHF. Here the CDR3 DNA reads TGCGCCAGCAGCCAGGGGAGCTCCCTCCACTTT. The V gene is TRBV4-1, the J gene TRBJ1-6, with no clear D. Germline lookup yields CDR1 MGHRA and CDR2 YSYEKL. V was clipped by 3 bases and J by 14 bases, with 8 bases between them. The CDR3 totals 11 residues.

The CDR3 DNA sequence: TGTGCCAGCAGCTCCGGGCTAGCGGAATTCCAAGAGACCCAGTACTTC. It yields the protein CASSSGLAEFQETQYF. V gene TRBV11-2 combines with J gene TRBJ2-5, with 7 bases lining up with TRBD2. V shed 4 bases and J 1 base; nucleotides not matched to a gene: 9. Per the germline V gene, CDR1 is SGHAT and CDR2 is FQNNGV. CDR3 length: 16 amino acids. Full variable domain (remainder filled in from reference TRBV11-2 and TRBJ2-5): EAGVAQSPRYKIIEKRQSVAFWCNPISGHATLYWYQQILGQGPKLLIQFQNNGVVDDSQLPKDRFSAERLKGVDSTLKIQPAKLEDSAVYLCASSSGLAEFQETQYFGPGTRLLVL.

The chain is built from TRBV11-2 and TRBJ2-1, with D possibly TRBD1 on 6 matching bases. This CDR3 has 14 residues. Germline V gene lookup returns CDR1 SGHAT and CDR2 FQNNGV. V was cut by 7 bases and J by 9 bases, with 19 bases left in between. The CDR3 loop is CASTIPPGVGEQFF. CDR3 nucleotide sequence: TGTGCCAGCACCATACCGCCAGGGGTCGGTGAGCAGTTCTTC.

The chain recombines TRBV29-1 with TRBJ1-3; 7 bases map to TRBD1. Germline V gene lookup returns CDR1 SQVTM and CDR2 ANQGSEA. The trim removed 7 bases at V and 2 bases at J, leaving 5 bases unmatched. This CDR3 contains 13 residues. The CDR3 is CSGGTAAGNTIYF. In DNA, the CDR3 is TGCAGCGGGGGGACAGCCGCTGGAAACACCATATATTTT.

This rearrangement joins TRBV7-6 to TRBJ2-3; 7 nucleotides line up with TRBD2. Germline values: CDR1 SGHVS, CDR2 FNYEAQ. The CDR3 covers 15 residues. V was pared by 3 bases and J by 0 bases, with 3 bases of the junction left unmatched. In DNA form, the CDR3 reads TGTGCCAGCAGCTTTTTTAGCGGGAGCACAGATACGCAGTATTTT. It yields the protein CASSFFSGSTDTQYF.

CDR3 region: CASSPGTRSSYEQYF. As DNA, the CDR3 is TGTGCCAGCAGCCCGGGGACTAGATCGTCCTACGAGCAGTACTTC. This rearrangement joins TRBV5-5 to TRBJ2-7; TRBD2 agrees at 8 bases. CDR1 is SGHKS, CDR2 YYEKEE, per germline (reference sequence). This CDR3 is built from 15 residues. The V gene end was trimmed by 4 bases and the J gene end by 1 base; junction bases not matched to a gene: 7. The full variable domain, its missing parts supplied by reference TRBV5-5 and TRBJ2-7, is DAGVTQSPTHLIKTRGQQVTLRCSPISGHKSVSWYQQVLGQGPQFIFQYYEKEERGRGNFPDRFSARQFPNYSSELNVNALLLGDSALYLCASSPGTRSSYEQYFGPGTRLTVT.

V gene TRBV12-3 or TRBV12-4 combines with J gene TRBJ2-2; D may be TRBD2 (6 bases). The CDR3 spans 14 residues. V lost 5 bases and J 4 bases, leaving 11 bases between the germline ends. This chain's CDR3 is CASSTGTATGELFF. In DNA form, the CDR3 reads TGTGCCAGCAGTACCGGGACTGCCACCGGGGAGCTGTTTTTT.

This rearrangement joins TRBV27 to TRBJ1-2; 7 positions match TRBD1. Looked up from germline, CDR1 is MNHEY and CDR2 is SMNVEV (reference sequence). This CDR3 spans 12 amino acids. Unmatched junction bases numbered 5, after V lost 6 bases and J lost 7 bases. The CDR3 is CASRSTGVGYTF. The CDR3 DNA sequence: TGTGCCAGCAGATCAACAGGGGTTGGCTACACCTTC.

V gene TRBV27 combines with J gene TRBJ2-7, with 12 positions matching TRBD2. J was trimmed by 2 bases and V by 5 bases; bases with no gene match: 7. The CDR3 extends over 16 amino acids. Germline CDR1 MNHEY, CDR2 SMNVEV (reference sequence). The CDR3 loop is CASSRILAGGPYEQYF. The CDR3 DNA reads as TGTGCCAGCAGTCGCATACTAGCGGGGGGTCCCTACGAGCAGTACTTC.

J is TRBJ2-1 and V is TRBV11-2, with D possibly TRBD2 on 6 matching bases. V was trimmed by 2 bases and J by 12 bases, leaving 14 bases between them. The germline V gene has CDR1 SGHAT and CDR2 FQNNGV. The CDR3 is made up of 13 amino acids. CDR3 sequence (DNA): TGTGCCAGCAGCTTATTCGGCGGGGTAACGCAGTTCTTC. This codes for CASSLFGGVTQFF. Full variable domain (remainder filled in from reference TRBV11-2 and TRBJ2-1): EAGVAQSPRYKIIEKRQSVAFWCNPISGHATLYWYQQILGQGPKLLIQFQNNGVVDDSQLPKDRFSAERLKGVDSTLKIQPAKLEDSAVYLCASSLFGGVTQFFGPGTRLTVL.

The chain couples TRBV20-1 to TRBJ2-7; D not resolved. The V gene's germline CDR1 is DFQATT and CDR2 SNEGSKA (reference sequence). This CDR3 is 12 amino acids long. Deletions cut 3 bases from V and 7 bases from J, with 13 bases between. This chain's CDR3 is CSARTPAREQYF. The CDR3 DNA reads as TGCAGTGCTAGGACACCAGCGCGGGAGCAGTACTTC.

The chain employs TRBV20-1 and TRBJ2-5; 9 bases are a match to TRBD2. V shed 6 bases, J shed 4 bases, and the junction held 12 bases outside the gene matches. The CDR3 contains 15 residues. Germline V CDR1 and CDR2: DFQATT, SNEGSKA (reference sequence). The CDR3 sequence is CSARPSLAGLETQYF. The CDR3 coding sequence is TGCAGTGCGCGTCCTAGTCTAGCGGGGTTAGAGACCCAGTACTTC.

Remarks on this clonotype: One end of the junction is discordant with germline, which a read error may explain. The V and J genes are TRBV20-1 and TRBJ1-1, with D possibly matching TRBD1 (6 bases). Germline lookup yields CDR1 DFQATT and CDR2 SNEGSKA (reference sequence). The CDR3 has 16 residues. CDR3 DNA: TGCGGTGCTAGGGTACAGGGCGTTAAAGGGGACACTGAGGCTTTCTTT. Encoded protein: CGARVQGVKGDTEAFF.

V and J are TRBV4-3 and TRBJ1-2; maybe TRBD1 (6 bases). Trimming took off 3 bases at V and 7 bases at J, with 15 bases between the two ends. CDR3 size: 14 residues. Germline V CDR1 and CDR2: LGHNA, YSLEER. The CDR3 DNA reads as TGCGCCAGCAGCCACCCGGGAAGGACAGCTGGCTACACCTTC. Amino acids: CASSHPGRTAGYTF.

This sequence joins TRBV20-1 and TRBJ1-2; D may be TRBD1 (5 bases). The CDR3 contains 13 residues. The V gene lost 0 bases and the J gene lost 2 bases, with 7 bases spanning the gap. Per the germline V gene, CDR1 is DFQATT and CDR2 is SNEGSKA (reference sequence). The CDR3 DNA sequence: TGCAGTGCTAGAGATTACAGGAACTATGGCTACACCTTC. Encoded protein: CSARDYRNYGYTF.

In its sample, this clonotype was seen a few times. The chain links TRBV6-2 or TRBV6-3 to TRBJ2-5, with D possibly TRBD1 on 6 matching bases. CDR3 length: 15 amino acids. The ends were cut back, 0 bases at V and 1 base at J, with 9 bases in the middle. Germline CDR1 MNHEY, CDR2 SVGEGT. The CDR3 DNA reads TGTGCCAGCAGTTACTCGTCAGGGGCCCAAGAGACCCAGTACTTC. It translates to CASSYSSGAQETQYF.

This chain uses TRBV7-9 with TRBJ2-7, with D possibly being TRBD1 (6 bases). Trimming pared 5 bases from V and 5 bases from J, leaving 16 bases between. CDR3 length equals 14 residues. Germline CDR1 SEHNR, CDR2 FQNEAQ (reference sequence). CDR3 region: CASSPRQVPHEQYF. CDR3 bases: TGTGCCAGCAGCCCCAGACAGGTACCCCACGAGCAGTACTTC.

The chain employs TRBV7-9 and TRBJ2-3; D not resolved. The V end lost 6 bases, the J end lost 2 bases, and 15 bases lay between the germline ends. The CDR3 is 15 amino acids. Looked up from germline, CDR1 is SEHNR and CDR2 is FQNEAQ (reference sequence). The chain's CDR3 is CASSPLVWVTDTQYF. CDR3 nucleotide sequence: TGTGCCAGCAGTCCCCTCGTCTGGGTCACAGATACGCAGTATTTT.